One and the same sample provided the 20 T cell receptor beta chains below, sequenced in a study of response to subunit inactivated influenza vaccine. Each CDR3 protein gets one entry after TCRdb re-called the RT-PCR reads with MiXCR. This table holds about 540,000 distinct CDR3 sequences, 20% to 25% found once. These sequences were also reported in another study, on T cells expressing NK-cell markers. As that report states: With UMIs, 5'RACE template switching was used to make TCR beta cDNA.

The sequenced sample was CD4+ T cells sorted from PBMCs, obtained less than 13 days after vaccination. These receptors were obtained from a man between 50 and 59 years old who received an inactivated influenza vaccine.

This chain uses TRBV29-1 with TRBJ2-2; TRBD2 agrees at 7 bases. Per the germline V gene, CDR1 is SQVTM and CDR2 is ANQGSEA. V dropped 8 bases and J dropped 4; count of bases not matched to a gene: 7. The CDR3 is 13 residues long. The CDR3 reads CSSLGGTTGELFF. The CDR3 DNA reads TGCAGCTCCCTGGGAGGGACCACCGGGGAGCTGTTTTTT.

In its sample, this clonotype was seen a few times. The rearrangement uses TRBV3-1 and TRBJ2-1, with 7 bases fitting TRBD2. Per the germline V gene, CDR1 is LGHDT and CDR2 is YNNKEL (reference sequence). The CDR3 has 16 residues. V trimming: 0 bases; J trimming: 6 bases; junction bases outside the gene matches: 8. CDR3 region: CASSQDTLAVGNEQFF. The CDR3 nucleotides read TGTGCCAGCAGCCAAGATACGCTAGCGGTGGGCAATGAGCAGTTCTTC.

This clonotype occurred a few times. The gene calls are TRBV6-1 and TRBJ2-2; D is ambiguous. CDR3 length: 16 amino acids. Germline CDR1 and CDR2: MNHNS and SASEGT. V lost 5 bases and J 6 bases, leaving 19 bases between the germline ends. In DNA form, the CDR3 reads TGTGCCAGCAGTCGATCCGGGCCCCGGGTGTCCGGGGAGCTGTTTTTT. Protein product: CASSRSGPRVSGELFF.

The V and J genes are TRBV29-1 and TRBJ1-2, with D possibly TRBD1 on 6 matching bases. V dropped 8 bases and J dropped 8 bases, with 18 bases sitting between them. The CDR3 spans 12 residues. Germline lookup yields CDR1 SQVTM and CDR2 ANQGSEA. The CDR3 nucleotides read TGCAGCACCTATTCGGGACAACTCGGCTACACCTTC. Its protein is CSTYSGQLGYTF.

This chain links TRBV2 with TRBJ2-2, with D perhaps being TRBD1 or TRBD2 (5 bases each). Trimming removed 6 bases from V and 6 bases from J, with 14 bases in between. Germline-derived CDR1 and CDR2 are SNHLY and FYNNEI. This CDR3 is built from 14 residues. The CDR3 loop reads CASSRVRGAGELFF. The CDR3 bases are TGTGCCAGCAGCCGGGTCCGAGGGGCCGGGGAGCTGTTTTTT.

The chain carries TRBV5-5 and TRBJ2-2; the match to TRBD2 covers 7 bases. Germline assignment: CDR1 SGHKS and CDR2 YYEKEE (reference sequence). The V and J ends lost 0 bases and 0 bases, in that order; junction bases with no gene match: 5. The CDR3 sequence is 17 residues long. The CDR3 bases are TGTGCCAGCAGCTTGGCTACCGGGACTACGAACACCGGGGAGCTGTTTTTT. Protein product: CASSLATGTTNTGELFF. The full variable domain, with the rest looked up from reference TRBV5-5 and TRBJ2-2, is DAGVTQSPTHLIKTRGQQVTLRCSPISGHKSVSWYQQVLGQGPQFIFQYYEKEERGRGNFPDRFSARQFPNYSSELNVNALLLGDSALYLCASSLATGTTNTGELFFGEGSRLTVL.

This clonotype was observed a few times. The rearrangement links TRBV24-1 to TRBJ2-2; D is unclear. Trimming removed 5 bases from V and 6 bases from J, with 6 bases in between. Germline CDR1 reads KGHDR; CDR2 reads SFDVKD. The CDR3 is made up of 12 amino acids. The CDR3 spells CATSGVPGELFF. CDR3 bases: TGTGCCACCAGTGGAGTCCCCGGGGAGCTGTTTTTT.

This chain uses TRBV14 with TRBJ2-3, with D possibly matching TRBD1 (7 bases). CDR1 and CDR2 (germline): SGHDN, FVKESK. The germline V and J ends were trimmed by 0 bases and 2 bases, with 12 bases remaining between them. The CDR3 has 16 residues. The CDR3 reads CASSQDRGTVTDTQYF. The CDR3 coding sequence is TGTGCCAGCAGCCAAGATCGGGGGACAGTCACAGATACGCAGTATTTT.

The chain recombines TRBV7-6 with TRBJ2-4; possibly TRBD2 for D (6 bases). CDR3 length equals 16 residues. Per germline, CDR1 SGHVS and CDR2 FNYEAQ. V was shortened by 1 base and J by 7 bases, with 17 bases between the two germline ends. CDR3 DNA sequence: TGTGCCAGCAGCTTAGATGTTAGTCGGGGGTCGAACATTCAGTACTTC. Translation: CASSLDVSRGSNIQYF.

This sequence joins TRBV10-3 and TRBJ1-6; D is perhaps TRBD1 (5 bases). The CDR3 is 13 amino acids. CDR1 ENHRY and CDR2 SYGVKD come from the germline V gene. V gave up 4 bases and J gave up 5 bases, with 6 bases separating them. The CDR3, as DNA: TGTGCCATCAGTGGACAGAATAATTCACCCCTCCACTTT. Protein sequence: CAISGQNNSPLHF.

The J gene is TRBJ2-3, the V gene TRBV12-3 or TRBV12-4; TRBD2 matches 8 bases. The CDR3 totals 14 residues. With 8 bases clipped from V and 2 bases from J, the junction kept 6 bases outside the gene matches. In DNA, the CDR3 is TGTGCCAGCGTAGCGGGACAAACCACAGATACGCAGTATTTT. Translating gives CASVAGQTTDTQYF.

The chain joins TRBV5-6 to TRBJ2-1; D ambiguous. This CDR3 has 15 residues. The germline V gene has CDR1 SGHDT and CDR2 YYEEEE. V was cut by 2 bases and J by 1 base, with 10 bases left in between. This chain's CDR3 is CASSFVEVSYNEQFF. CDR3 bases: TGTGCCAGCAGCTTCGTTGAGGTTTCCTACAATGAGCAGTTCTTC.

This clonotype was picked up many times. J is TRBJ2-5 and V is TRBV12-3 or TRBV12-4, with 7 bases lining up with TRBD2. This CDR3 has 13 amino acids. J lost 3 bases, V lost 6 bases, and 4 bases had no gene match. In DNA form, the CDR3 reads TGTGCCAGCAGGTCCGGGGGGAAAGAGACCCAGTACTTC. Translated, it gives CASRSGGKETQYF.

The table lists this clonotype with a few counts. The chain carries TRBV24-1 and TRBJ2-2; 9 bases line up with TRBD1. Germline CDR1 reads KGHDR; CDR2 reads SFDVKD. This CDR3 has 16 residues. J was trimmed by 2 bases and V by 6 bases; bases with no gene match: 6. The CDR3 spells CATSKGQGVNTGELFF. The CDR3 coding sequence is TGTGCCACCAGTAAGGGACAGGGAGTTAACACCGGGGAGCTGTTTTTT.

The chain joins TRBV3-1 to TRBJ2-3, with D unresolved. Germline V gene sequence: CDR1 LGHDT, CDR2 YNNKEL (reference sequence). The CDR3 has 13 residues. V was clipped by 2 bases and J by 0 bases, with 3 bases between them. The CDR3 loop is CASSQWSTDTQYF. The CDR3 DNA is TGTGCCAGCAGCCAATGGAGCACAGATACGCAGTATTTT.

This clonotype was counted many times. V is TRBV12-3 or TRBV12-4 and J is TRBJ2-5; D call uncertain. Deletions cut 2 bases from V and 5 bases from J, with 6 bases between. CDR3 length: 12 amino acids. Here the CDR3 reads CASSLSSETQYF. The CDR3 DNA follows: TGTGCCAGCAGTTTAAGTAGTGAGACCCAGTACTTC.

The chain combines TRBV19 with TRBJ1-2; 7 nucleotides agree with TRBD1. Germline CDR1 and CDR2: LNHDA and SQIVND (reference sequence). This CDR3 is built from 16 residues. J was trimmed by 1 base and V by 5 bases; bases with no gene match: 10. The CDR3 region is CASSSTLGQINYGYTF. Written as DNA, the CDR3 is TGTGCCAGTAGTTCAACCCTGGGACAGATTAACTATGGCTACACCTTC.

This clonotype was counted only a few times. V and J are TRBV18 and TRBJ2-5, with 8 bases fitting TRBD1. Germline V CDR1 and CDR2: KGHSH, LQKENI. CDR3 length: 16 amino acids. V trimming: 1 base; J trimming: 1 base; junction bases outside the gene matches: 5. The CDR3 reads CASSPRTGTPQETQYF. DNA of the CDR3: TGTGCCAGCTCACCACGGACAGGGACGCCCCAAGAGACCCAGTACTTC.

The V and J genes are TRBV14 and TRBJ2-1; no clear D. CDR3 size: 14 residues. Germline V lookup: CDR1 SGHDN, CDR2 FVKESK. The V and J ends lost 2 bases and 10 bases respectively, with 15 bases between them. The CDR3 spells CASSQRAPAAEQFF. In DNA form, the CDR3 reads TGTGCCAGCAGCCAACGGGCGCCGGCTGCGGAGCAGTTCTTC.

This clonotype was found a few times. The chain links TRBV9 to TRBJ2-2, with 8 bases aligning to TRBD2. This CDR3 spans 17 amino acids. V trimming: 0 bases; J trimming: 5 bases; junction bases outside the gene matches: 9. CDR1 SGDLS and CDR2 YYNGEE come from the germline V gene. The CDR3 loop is CASSVGGTRGTTGELFF. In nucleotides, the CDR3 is TGTGCCAGCAGCGTAGGAGGGACTAGGGGAACAACCGGGGAGCTGTTTTTT.